These 3 T cell receptor beta chains originate from one sample sequenced in a study of CD8+ T cells in alopecia areata. RNA extraction and reverse transcription yielded cDNA as sequencing template. Assay used: immunoSEQ multiplex PCR; TCRdb lists only in-frame clones, some missing. The sample has some 180,000 clones, 63% seen once. This sample comprised CD4+ T cells sorted from blood, obtained at week 0. Receptor source: a human donor with alopecia areata.

The J gene is TRBJ1-1, the V gene TRBV29-1; D is perhaps TRBD1 (6 bases). Germline CDR1 SQVTM, CDR2 ANQGSEA. The V end lost 8 bases, the J end lost 0 bases, and 16 bases lay between the germline ends. This CDR3 contains 14 residues. CDR3 sequence: CSLTGTLMNTEAFF. CDR3 DNA sequence: TGCAGCTTAACCGGGACACTGATGAACACTGAAGCTTTCTTT.

The V and J genes are TRBV2 and TRBJ1-4, with D tentatively TRBD1 (5 bases). V was shortened by 6 bases and J by 4 bases, with 12 bases between the two germline ends. This CDR3 spans 14 amino acids. The germline V gene encodes CDR1 SNHLY and CDR2 FYNNEI. The CDR3 DNA sequence: TGTGCCAGCAGGGGCGGAGGGGTTAATGAAAAACTGTTTTTT. This translates into CASRGGGVNEKLFF.

This clone was detected only a few times. The chain recombines TRBV5-1 with TRBJ1-2; TRBD1 is a possible D gene (5 bases). The V gene's germline CDR1 is SGHRS and CDR2 YFSETQ. This CDR3 is 15 amino acids long. The V gene lost 4 bases and the J gene lost 7 bases, with 20 bases spanning the gap. The CDR3 nucleotides are TGCGCCAGCAGCCCAGCGGGGCAGGAGACTCGTGGCTACACCTTC. It specifies CASSPAGQETRGYTF.